This T cell receptor beta chain derives from a study of tumor T cells in aggressive B-cell lymphoma. Measured with immunoSEQ multiplex PCR; TCRdb has only the in-frame clones, and not every one. In the table there are about 4,600 clones, 81% of which are singletons. CDR3 size: 14 residues. With 6 bases removed from V and 1 base from J, the gap between germline ends came to 12 bases. CDR1 and CDR2 from the germline V gene are MNHNS and SASEGT. This TCR was sampled from an adult with diffuse large B cell lymphoma. The sequenced sample consisted of tumor tissue. The gene calls are TRBV6-1 and TRBJ1-2; D may be TRBD1 (5 bases). The CDR3 here is CASSPGGVNYGYTF. In DNA form, the CDR3 reads TGTGCCAGCAGCCCTGGGGGGGTTAACTATGGCTACACCTTC.